Below are 28 T cell receptor beta chains sequenced from a single sample in a study of T cell responses to AZD1222 COVID-19 vaccine. TCRdb's copy holds only in-frame clones and misses some; the assay was immunoSEQ multiplex PCR. The table lists roughly 100,000 clones, less than 95% of them singletons. The sequencing here drew on peripheral blood, taken on day 0 of AZD1222 vaccination. These TCRs come from an adult in good health.

This clone was picked up one time. The J gene is TRBJ2-6, the V gene TRBV5-1; D gene unclear. In germline, CDR1 is SGHRS, CDR2 YFSETQ. Trimming took 1 base from V and 0 from J, leaving 5 bases between them. The CDR3 loop spans 15 amino acids. The CDR3 protein is CASSLLVSGANVLTF. The CDR3 nucleotides read TGCGCCAGCAGCTTGTTAGTCTCTGGGGCCAACGTCCTGACTTTC.

This chain connects TRBV2 to TRBJ2-7; the match to TRBD1 covers 7 bases. This CDR3 is 14 amino acids long. The germline V gene encodes CDR1 SNHLY and CDR2 FYNNEI. V lost 4 bases, J lost 4 bases, and 7 bases stayed unmatched. The CDR3 region has the DNA TGTGCCAGCAGTGCCGACAGGGAAGGTTACGAGCAGTACTTC. Translating it yields CASSADREGYEQYF.

The rearrangement joins TRBV12-5 to TRBJ1-1; D remains unclear. Germline values: CDR1 LGHNT, CDR2 FRNRAP. V was cut by 6 bases and J by 3 bases, with 11 bases left in between. This CDR3 region has 13 residues. Here the CDR3 reads CASGRYVYTEAFF. The CDR3 DNA sequence: TGTGCTAGTGGACGATACGTGTACACTGAAGCTTTCTTT.

This chain links TRBV11-3 with TRBJ2-3; tentatively, D is TRBD1 or TRBD2 (7 bases each). This CDR3 has 18 residues. V gave up 0 bases and J gave up 6 bases, with 22 bases separating them. Per germline, CDR1 SGHNT and CDR2 YENEEA. The CDR3 DNA is TGTGCCAGCAGCTTAGACCAGGGGGGGTCCGCCGCTGGGGATACGCAGTATTTT. Translating gives CASSLDQGGSAAGDTQYF. Full variable domain (missing parts from reference TRBV11-3 and TRBJ2-3): EAGVVQSPRYKIIEKKQPVAFWCNPISGHNTLYWYLQNLGQGPELLIRYENEEAVDDSQLPKDRFSAERLKGVDSTLKIQPAELGDSAVYLCASSLDQGGSAAGDTQYFGPGTRLTVL.

This chain uses TRBV15 with TRBJ2-1; 7 bases agree with TRBD2. From germline, CDR1 is LNHNV and CDR2 YYDKDF (reference sequence). The J segment lost 6 bases and the V segment lost 0 bases, leaving 2 bases of the junction unmatched. The CDR3 has 14 residues. This CDR3 reads CATSREGLSNEQFF. In DNA form, the CDR3 reads TGTGCCACCAGCAGAGAGGGACTATCCAATGAGCAGTTCTTC.

The J gene is TRBJ1-4, the V gene TRBV7-9, with D possibly matching TRBD1 (5 bases). Germline CDR1 SEHNR, CDR2 FQNEAQ (reference sequence). The CDR3 has 13 amino acids. V was trimmed by 2 bases and J by 8 bases, leaving 9 bases between them. CDR3 in amino acids: CASSLSGEEKLFF. As DNA, the CDR3 is TGTGCCAGCAGCTTATCGGGGGAGGAAAAACTGTTTTTT. Based on the CDR3 plus reference TRBV7-9 and TRBJ1-4, the full variable domain is DTGVSQNPRHKITKRGQNVTFRCDPISEHNRLYWYRQTLGQGPEFLTYFQNEAQLEKSRLLSDRFSAERPKGSFSTLEIQRTEQGDSAMYLCASSLSGEEKLFFGSGTQLSVL.

The V call is TRBV6-5, the J call TRBJ2-1; D is ambiguous. The V end was cut by 5 bases, the J end by 0 bases, with 11 bases between. This CDR3 has 15 amino acids. Germline-derived CDR1 and CDR2 are MNHEY and SVGAGI. Here the CDR3 reads CASSQTLSSYNEQFF. The CDR3 region has the DNA TGTGCCAGCAGTCAGACCCTGAGCTCCTACAATGAGCAGTTCTTC.

The chain combines TRBV3-1 (or the pseudogene TRBV3-2) with TRBJ1-2, with a possible D match to TRBD1 (5 bases). The CDR3 totals 13 residues. Between the trimmed V and J ends, which lost 1 base and 7 bases, there was a span of 10 bases. Germline V gives CDR1 LGHDT, CDR2 YNNKEL (reference sequence). CDR3 protein: CASSQVGVGGYTF. CDR3 DNA: TGTGCCAGCAGCCAAGTGGGGGTGGGTGGCTACACCTTC.

There are a few counts of this clone. The chain carries TRBV3-1 (or the pseudogene TRBV3-2) and TRBJ1-2, with TRBD1 as a possible D gene (5 bases). CDR1 is LGHDT and CDR2 is YNNKEL in the germline V gene (reference sequence). The CDR3 totals 15 residues. Trimming shortened V by 1 base and J by 4 bases, and 13 bases separated the two germline ends. CDR3 nucleotides: TGTGCCAGCAGCCAAGGGTCAGGAAGGGGCTATGGCTACACCTTC. It yields the protein CASSQGSGRGYGYTF.

This chain joins TRBV4-1 and TRBJ2-3; TRBD2 matches at 8 bases. Germline V gene sequence: CDR1 MGHRA, CDR2 YSYEKL. This CDR3 has 16 residues. J gave up 1 base and V 1 base, and 4 bases lay outside the gene matches. CDR3 sequence reads: CASSQVLAGGTDTQYF. CDR3 in DNA: TGCGCCAGCAGCCAAGTTCTAGCGGGTGGCACAGATACGCAGTATTTT.

The chain uses TRBV6-5 and TRBJ1-1; D unclear. The CDR3 runs to 12 residues. Trimming stripped 6 bases from V and 0 bases from J, with 5 bases between. Germline CDR1 reads MNHEY; CDR2 reads SVGAGI. The CDR3 DNA follows: TGTGCCAGCAGCAGATTGAACACTGAAGCTTTCTTT. Translated, it gives CASSRLNTEAFF.

The chain links TRBV27 to TRBJ2-7; 11 positions agree with TRBD1. The CDR3 consists of 14 residues. V shed 5 bases, J shed 4 bases, and the junction held 4 bases outside the gene matches. Germline V gives CDR1 MNHEY, CDR2 SMNVEV (reference sequence). In DNA form, the CDR3 reads TGTGCCAGCAGTAAGAGGGACAGGGGGTACGAGCAGTACTTC. Encoded protein: CASSKRDRGYEQYF.

The rearrangement uses TRBV11-2 and TRBJ2-3; TRBD2 agrees at 10 bases. V dropped 1 base and J dropped 0; count of bases not matched to a gene: 4. Per the germline V gene, CDR1 is SGHAT and CDR2 is FQNNGV. This CDR3 has 17 residues. CDR3 coding DNA: TGTGCCAGCAGCTTAGGTCGGACTAGCGGTAGCACAGATACGCAGTATTTT. Its protein product is CASSLGRTSGSTDTQYF.

This clone has more than one count but fewer than ten. This rearrangement joins TRBV29-1 to TRBJ1-2; 9 bases line up with TRBD1. This CDR3 comprises 12 residues. Per germline, CDR1 SQVTM and CDR2 ANQGSEA. V lost 6 bases to trimming and J lost 8 bases; unmatched junction nucleotides: 7. This CDR3 is CSVPTGGIGYTF. The CDR3 nucleotides read TGCAGCGTCCCTACAGGGGGCATAGGCTACACCTTC.

The chain couples TRBV10-3 to TRBJ2-1; 16 positions match TRBD2. The V and J ends lost 10 bases and 6 bases, in that order; junction bases with no gene match: 15. The CDR3 totals 18 residues. The germline V gene encodes CDR1 ENHRY and CDR2 SYGVKD. CDR3 protein: CATEPGLAGGPVVNEQFF. In DNA, the CDR3 is TGTGCCACCGAACCGGGACTAGCGGGGGGGCCAGTAGTCAATGAGCAGTTCTTC.

This chain uses TRBV6-5 with TRBJ2-1; 8 nucleotides align to TRBD2. Losses at the gene ends were 2 bases for V and 10 bases for J; bases not matched to a gene: 7. The CDR3 extends over 14 amino acids. CDR1 is MNHEY, CDR2 SVGAGI, per germline. Written as DNA, the CDR3 is TGTGCCAGCAGTTACGTGGCGGGGGGTCTGGAGCAGTTCTTC. Its translation is CASSYVAGGLEQFF.

J is TRBJ2-1 and V is TRBV19, with TRBD1 identical over 7 bases. The germline CDR1 and CDR2 sequences are LNHDA and SQIVND (reference sequence). This CDR3 contains 15 residues. The V gene end was trimmed by 3 bases and the J gene end by 8 bases; junction bases not matched to a gene: 10. As DNA, the CDR3 is TGTGCCAGTAGTATGACAGGGATTTGGGCGGATGAGCAGTTCTTC. It is translated as CASSMTGIWADEQFF.

This clone was detected once. The chain employs TRBV3-1 (or the pseudogene TRBV3-2) and TRBJ2-2, with 7 bases aligning to TRBD1. The V and J ends lost 5 bases and 7 bases, in that order; junction bases with no gene match: 4. The CDR3 is made up of 13 amino acids. The germline V gene has CDR1 LGHDT and CDR2 YNNKEL (reference sequence). CDR3 residues: CASSYRTGGELFF. The CDR3, as DNA: TGTGCCAGCAGCTACCGGACAGGCGGGGAGCTGTTTTTT.

The rearrangement uses TRBV10-3 and TRBJ2-2; 9 bases map to TRBD1. The CDR3 length is 16 residues. Germline assignment: CDR1 ENHRY and CDR2 SYGVKD. The junction had 9 bases not matched to a gene; V was cut back by 6 bases and J by 4 bases. The CDR3 DNA is TGTGCCATCAGGCCTCAAGGGACAGGGATCACCGGGGAGCTGTTTTTT. Protein product: CAIRPQGTGITGELFF.

The V call is TRBV13, the J call TRBJ1-3, with D possibly TRBD1 on 5 matching bases. CDR1 and CDR2 (germline): PRHDT, FYEKMQ (reference sequence). This CDR3 is built from 16 residues. Trimming took off 5 bases at V and 0 bases at J, with 14 bases between the two ends. The CDR3 DNA follows: TGTGCCAGCAGCACCCGGGCAGGGAGCTCTGGAAACACCATATATTTT. This gives the protein CASSTRAGSSGNTIYF.

This clone was found once. The chain carries TRBV5-1 and TRBJ1-1, with TRBD1 as a possible D gene (6 bases). The germline CDR1 and CDR2 sequences are SGHRS and YFSETQ. V lost 3 bases, J lost 0 bases, and 12 bases lay in between. This CDR3 region has 15 residues. The CDR3 loop is CASSSRQAMNTEAFF. DNA for the CDR3: TGCGCCAGCAGCTCCCGACAGGCGATGAACACTGAAGCTTTCTTT.

The rearrangement links TRBV14 to TRBJ1-3; 7 bases are shared with TRBD1. J gave up 4 bases and V 6 bases, and 6 bases lay outside the gene matches. The CDR3 has 14 amino acids. Germline CDR1 and CDR2: SGHDN and FVKESK. CDR3: CASSHRGPGNTIYF. The CDR3, as DNA: TGTGCCAGCAGTCACAGGGGCCCAGGAAACACCATATATTTT.

This chain connects TRBV4-1 to TRBJ1-2, with D perhaps TRBD1 (6 bases). Germline V CDR1 and CDR2: MGHRA, YSYEKL. This CDR3 has 16 residues. Between the trimmed V and J ends, which lost 1 base and 2 bases, there was a span of 14 bases. Here the CDR3 DNA reads TGCGCCAGCAGCCAAGCCGCAGGGGCCCCCAACTATGGCTACACCTTC. It codes for CASSQAAGAPNYGYTF.

The rearrangement uses TRBV5-1 and TRBJ2-1; 9 bases match TRBD2. This CDR3 is built from 16 residues. V trimming: 0 bases; J trimming: 2 bases; junction bases outside the gene matches: 3. The germline V gene has CDR1 SGHRS and CDR2 YFSETQ. The chain's CDR3 is CASSLVASGAYNEQFF. The CDR3 DNA reads as TGCGCCAGCAGCTTGGTGGCTAGCGGGGCCTACAATGAGCAGTTCTTC.

This rearrangement joins TRBV30 to TRBJ1-1, with D possibly matching TRBD1 (6 bases). This CDR3 region has 13 residues. Germline loops: CDR1 GTSNPN, CDR2 SVGIG (reference sequence). Trimming pared 4 bases from V and 5 bases from J, leaving 14 bases between. CDR3 sequence reads: CAWIILGQTEAFF. CDR3 coding DNA: TGTGCCTGGATTATCCTGGGACAAACTGAAGCTTTCTTT.

The rearrangement uses TRBV4-3 and TRBJ2-7; TRBD1 aligns across 7 bases. The J segment lost 6 bases and the V segment lost 3 bases, leaving 17 bases of the junction unmatched. The CDR3 totals 17 residues. Germline CDR1 reads LGHNA; CDR2 reads YSLEER. CDR3 in DNA: TGCGCCAGCAGCCAGATCACCCTAGACAGGGCCCCGGGCGAGCAGTACTTC. It encodes CASSQITLDRAPGEQYF.

The rearrangement uses TRBV6-5 and TRBJ1-1, with 9 positions matching TRBD1. Germline loops: CDR1 MNHEY, CDR2 SVGAGI. The CDR3 is 14 residues long. V was pared by 4 bases and J by 4 bases, with 4 bases of the junction left unmatched. The CDR3 region is CASSWNRGPTEAFF. The CDR3 coding sequence is TGTGCCAGCAGTTGGAACAGGGGGCCCACTGAAGCTTTCTTT.

The chain recombines TRBV30 with TRBJ1-2; TRBD1 is a possible D gene (5 bases). Germline assignment: CDR1 GTSNPN and CDR2 SVGIG (reference sequence). The CDR3 contains 14 residues. V lost 3 bases and J lost 8, with 19 bases in between. CDR3 in amino acids: CAWRDPRVLGGYTF. The CDR3 bases are TGTGCCTGGAGGGATCCCAGGGTTTTAGGAGGCTACACCTTC.